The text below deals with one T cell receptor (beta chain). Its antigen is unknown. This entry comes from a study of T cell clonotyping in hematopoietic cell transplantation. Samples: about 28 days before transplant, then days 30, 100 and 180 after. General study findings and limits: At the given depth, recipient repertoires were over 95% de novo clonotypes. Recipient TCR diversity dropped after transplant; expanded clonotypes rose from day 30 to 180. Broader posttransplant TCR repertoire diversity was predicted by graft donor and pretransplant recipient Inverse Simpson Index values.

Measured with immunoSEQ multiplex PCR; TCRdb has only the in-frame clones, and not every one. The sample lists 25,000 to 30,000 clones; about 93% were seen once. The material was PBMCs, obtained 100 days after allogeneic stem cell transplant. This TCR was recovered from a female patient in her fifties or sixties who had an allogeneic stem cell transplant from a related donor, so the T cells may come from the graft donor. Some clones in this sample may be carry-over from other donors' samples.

CDR3 sequence: CASARVDGYTF. In nucleotides, the CDR3 is TGCGCCAGCGCCAGGGTAGATGGCTACACCTTC. The chain recombines TRBV5-1 with TRBJ1-2; tentative D call: TRBD1 (5 bases). Trimming stripped 7 bases from V and 6 bases from J, with 10 bases between. Germline loops: CDR1 SGHRS, CDR2 YFSETQ. The CDR3 runs to 11 residues.